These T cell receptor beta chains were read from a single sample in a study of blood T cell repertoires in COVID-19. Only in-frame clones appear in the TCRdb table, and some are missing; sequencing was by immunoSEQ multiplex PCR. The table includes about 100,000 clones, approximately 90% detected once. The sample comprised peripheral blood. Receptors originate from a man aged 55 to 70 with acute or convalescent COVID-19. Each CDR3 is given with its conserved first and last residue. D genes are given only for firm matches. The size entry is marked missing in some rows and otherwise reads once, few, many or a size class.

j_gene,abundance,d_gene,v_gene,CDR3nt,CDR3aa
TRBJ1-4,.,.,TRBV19,TGTGCCAGTAGTTCTTTTCGGACTAATGAAAAACTGTTTTTT,CASSSFRTNEKLFF
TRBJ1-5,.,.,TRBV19,TGTGCCAGTAGTATAACCTGGCCGAATCAGCCCCAGCATTTT,CASSITWPNQPQHF
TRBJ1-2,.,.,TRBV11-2,TGTGCCAGCAGCCCCACCAGGGAGGGGCCATATGGCTACACCTTC,CASSPTREGPYGYTF
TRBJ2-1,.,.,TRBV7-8,TGTGCCAGCAGCTTAGAAGAGGGGGTCCCCTACAATGAGCAGTTCTTC,CASSLEEGVPYNEQFF
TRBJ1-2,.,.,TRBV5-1,TGCGCCAGCAGCTTGGGACAGGACCGCTATGGCTACACCTTC,CASSLGQDRYGYTF
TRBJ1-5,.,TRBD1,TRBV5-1,TGCGCCAGCACGGGACAGGGGGCCAATCAGCCCCAGCATTTT,CASTGQGANQPQHF
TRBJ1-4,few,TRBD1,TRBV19,TGTGCCAGTAGTTCCTGGGACAGGACTAATGAAAAACTGTTTTTT,CASSSWDRTNEKLFF
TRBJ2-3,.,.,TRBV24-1,TGTGCCACCAGAGACAGGACATTAGGTACGCAGTATTTT,CATRDRTLGTQYF
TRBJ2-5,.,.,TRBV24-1,TGTGCCACCAGTGTAGCGGACCAAGAGACCCAGTACTTC,CATSVADQETQYF
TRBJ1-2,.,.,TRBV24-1,TGTGCCACCAGTGATTTGTGGGGCGTTGGTGGCTACACCTTC,CATSDLWGVGGYTF
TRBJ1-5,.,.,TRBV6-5,TGTGCCAGCAGTCAACTATATAGCAATCAGCCCCAGCATTTT,CASSQLYSNQPQHF
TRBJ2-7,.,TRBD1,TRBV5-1,TGCGCCAGCAGCTTGGACGGGACAGCGACTGCCGAGCAGTACTTC,CASSLDGTATAEQYF
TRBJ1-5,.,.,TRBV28,TGTGCCAGCAGTTCCGTACAGGGAGGGGGCAATCAGCCCCAGCATTTT,CASSSVQGGGNQPQHF
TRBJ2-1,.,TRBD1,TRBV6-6,TGTGCCAGCAGTCTCAGGGACAGCCCGAATGAGCAGTTCTTC,CASSLRDSPNEQFF
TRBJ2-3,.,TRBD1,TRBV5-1,TGCGCCAGCAATAAAGGGACAGGGATTACAGATACGCAGTATTTT,CASNKGTGITDTQYF
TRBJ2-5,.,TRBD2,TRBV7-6,TGTGCCAGCAGCCGACTAGCGTCCGCGCAGCCACAAGAGACCCAGTACTTC,CASSRLASAQPQETQYF
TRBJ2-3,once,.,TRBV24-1,TGTGCCACCAGTGAGGCGAGTCTAGCCGATACGCAGTATTTT,CATSEASLADTQYF
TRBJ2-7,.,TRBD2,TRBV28,TGTGCCAGCAGTTTTGGGGGAGGGCTTTCCGAGCAGTACTTC,CASSFGGGLSEQYF
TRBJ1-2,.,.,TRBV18,TGTGCCAGCTCACCACCGGGCAGGTTTAACTATGGCTACACCTTC,CASSPPGRFNYGYTF
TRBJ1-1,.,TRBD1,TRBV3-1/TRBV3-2,TGTGCCAGCAGCTTAGCCGGACAGGTAAAAAGTGAAGCTTTCTTT,CASSLAGQVKSEAFF
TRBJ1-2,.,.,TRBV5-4,TGTGCCAGCAGCTTGGAAGGGGCTCGGTTCTATGGCTACACCTTC,CASSLEGARFYGYTF
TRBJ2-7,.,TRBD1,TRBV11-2,TGTGCCAGCAGCTTAGTTGGGACAGCGAATATGCCCTACGAGCAGTACTTC,CASSLVGTANMPYEQYF
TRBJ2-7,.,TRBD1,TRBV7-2,TGTGCCAGCAGCTTTAGGGGGCCCTTTTACGAGCAGTACTTC,CASSFRGPFYEQYF
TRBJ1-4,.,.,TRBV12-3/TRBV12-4,TGTGCCAGCAGTTTTGGGGCCCGACAAGGGCTGTTTTTT,CASSFGARQGLFF
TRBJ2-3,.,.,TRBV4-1,TGCGCCAGCAGCCGCCGGGACTTCAACACAGATACGCAGTATTTT,CASSRRDFNTDTQYF
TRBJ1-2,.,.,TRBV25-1,TGTGCCAGCAGTGACCACGGGTCCTATGGCTACACCTTC,CASSDHGSYGYTF
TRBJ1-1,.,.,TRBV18,TGTGCCAGCTCACCAGGGGCAAACACTGAAGCTTTCTTT,CASSPGANTEAFF
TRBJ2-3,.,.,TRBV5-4,TGTGCCAGCAGCTTGGAAGGGGCCACCAGCTCAGATACGCAGTATTTT,CASSLEGATSSDTQYF
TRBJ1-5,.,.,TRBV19,TGTGCCAGTAGGGTCACCTATAGCAATCAGCCCCAGCATTTT,CASRVTYSNQPQHF
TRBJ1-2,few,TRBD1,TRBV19,TGTGCCAGTAGGACCGGACAGGGGGCTAGGGATGGCTACACCTTC,CASRTGQGARDGYTF
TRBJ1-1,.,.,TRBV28,TGTGCCAGCAGGGAGCCTACAAGGACTGAAGCTTTCTTT,CASREPTRTEAFF
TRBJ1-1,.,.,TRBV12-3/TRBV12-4,TGTGCCAGCAGTTTAACGGTGAACACTGAAGCTTTCTTT,CASSLTVNTEAFF
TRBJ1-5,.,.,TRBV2,TGTGCCAGCAGTATACAGGGTTTTCAGCATTTT,CASSIQGFQHF
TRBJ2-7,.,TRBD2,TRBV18,TGTGCCAGCTCACCCCCGGGGGGAGGGATGGGGTGTGAGCAGTACTTC,CASSPPGGGMGCEQYF
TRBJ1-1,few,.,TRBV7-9,TGTGCCAGCAGCGGCGGGTCCGGTGAAGCTTTCTTT,CASSGGSGEAFF
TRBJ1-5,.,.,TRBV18,TGTGCCAGCTCACGGTCGGGGGATAGCAATCAGCCCCAGCATTTT,CASSRSGDSNQPQHF
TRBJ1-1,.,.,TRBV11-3,TGTGCCAGCAGCTTCGGCGGGGCCACTGAAGCTTTCTTT,CASSFGGATEAFF
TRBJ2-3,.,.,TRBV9,TGTGCCAGCAGCCCCCCCCAGGGCGGCAGTTACACAGATACGCAGTATTTT,CASSPPQGGSYTDTQYF
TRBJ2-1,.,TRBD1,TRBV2,TGTGCCAGCAGTGGAGTACTGGGACAGGGGCTCAACTCCTACAATGAGCAGTTCTTC,CASSGVLGQGLNSYNEQFF
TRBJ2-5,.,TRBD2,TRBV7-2,TGTGCCAGCAGCAATCAACTAGCGGGATGGGAGACCCAGTACTTC,CASSNQLAGWETQYF
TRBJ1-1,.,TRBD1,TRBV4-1,TGCGCCAGCAGCCAAGCCCCCGACAGGGACACTGAAGCTTTCTTT,CASSQAPDRDTEAFF
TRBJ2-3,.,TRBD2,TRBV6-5,TGTGCCAGCAGTTATAGCGGGAGGAGCACAGATACGCAGTATTTT,CASSYSGRSTDTQYF
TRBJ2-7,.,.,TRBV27,TGTGCCAGCAGTTTACTCGGACAGATCGAGCAGTACTTC,CASSLLGQIEQYF
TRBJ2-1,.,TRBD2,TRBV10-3,TGTGCCATCAGGACTAGCGGGAGGGCCCCAAACAATGAGCAGTTCTTC,CAIRTSGRAPNNEQFF
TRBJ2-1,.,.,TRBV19,TGTGCCAGTAGTCTTGAATCGGTATCGGGGTACAATGAGCAGTTCTTC,CASSLESVSGYNEQFF
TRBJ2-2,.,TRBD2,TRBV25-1,TGTGCCACCGCCACGACTAGCGGGAAAGGAAACACCGGGGAGCTGTTTTTT,CATATTSGKGNTGELFF
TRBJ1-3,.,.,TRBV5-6,TGTGCCAGCAGCTTGGAACAGCGGGGAAACACCATATATTTT,CASSLEQRGNTIYF
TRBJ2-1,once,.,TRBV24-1,TGTGCCACCAGTGAGGGGGGACGGGCCCATGAGCAGTTCTTC,CATSEGGRAHEQFF
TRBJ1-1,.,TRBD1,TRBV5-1,TGCGCCAGCAGGCGGGACAGGGGGAACACTGAAGCTTTCTTT,CASRRDRGNTEAFF
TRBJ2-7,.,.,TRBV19,TGTGCCAGCGCGACCAGGGGATCCTACGAGCAGTACTTC,CASATRGSYEQYF
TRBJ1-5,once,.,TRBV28,TGTGCCAGCAGTTTAGGGGGGGGCAATCAGCCCCAGCATTTT,CASSLGGGNQPQHF
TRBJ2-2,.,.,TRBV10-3,TGTGCCATCAGTGAAAACTTTACCCCCGGGGAGCTGTTTTTT,CAISENFTPGELFF
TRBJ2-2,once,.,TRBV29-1,TGCAGCGCTCGCTCAGGGGTCACCGGGGAGCTGTTTTTT,CSARSGVTGELFF
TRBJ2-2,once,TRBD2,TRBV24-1,TGTGCCACCAGTGATACCGGGACTAGCGGGAGGGCACTCGGGGAGCTGTTTTTT,CATSDTGTSGRALGELFF
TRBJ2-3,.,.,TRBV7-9,TGTGCCAGCAGCTCTCGGACAGGCACAGATACGCAGTATTTT,CASSSRTGTDTQYF
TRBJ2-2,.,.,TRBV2,TGTGCCAGCAGTGAAGCGGGGAGTCGGGGTCCCGGGGAGCTGTTTTTT,CASSEAGSRGPGELFF
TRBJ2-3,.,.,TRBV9,TGTGCCAGCAGCTCAAGACTTGCGGATACGCAGTATTTT,CASSSRLADTQYF